A selection of T cell receptor beta chains follows, all from one sample in a study of Ad26.COV2.S vaccination and SARS-CoV-2 variants. Libraries were prepared by immunoSEQ multiplex PCR; TCRdb keeps only in-frame clonotypes and omits some of them. The profile shows 450,000 to 550,000 clones, 80% to 90% of them singletons. The sequences come from peripheral blood, collected in a trial of Ad26.COV2.S vaccine versus placebo. All receptors derive from a person aged 18-65 years who received the Ad26.COV2.S COVID-19 vaccine or a placebo. Both conserved end residues are trimmed from each CDR3.

j_call v_call cdr3_aa
TRBJ2-3 TRBV7-9 ASSPRTSGSTDTQY
TRBJ2-5 TRBV27 ASSFLGLQETQY
TRBJ1-4 TRBV5-1 ASSGGLNEKLF
TRBJ1-3 TRBV7-6 ASSLAGGISGNTIY
TRBJ1-1 TRBV27 ASSPGTFREAF
TRBJ1-2 TRBV7-9 ASSLGSDGGYT
TRBJ1-2 TRBV6-5 ASRVNMDRAYGYT
TRBJ1-2 TRBV6-5 ASSYRAGPYGYT
TRBJ2-5 TRBV11-3 ASSLEASGSGPETQY
TRBJ2-1 TRBV7-2 ASSLVGTSGGFNEQF
TRBJ2-2 TRBV4-1 ASSQTTSGRGRLF
TRBJ2-3 TRBV3-1/TRBV3-2 ASSQLWGQGNTQY
TRBJ2-5 TRBV20-1 SASRSAGQETQY
TRBJ2-7 TRBV5-1 ASSPGQGVYEQY
TRBJ2-1 TRBV30 AWSGLAGLNEQF
TRBJ1-1 TRBV10-2 ASSYQGGPNTEAF
TRBJ2-1 TRBV3-1/TRBV3-2 ASSLRGQAVYNEQF
TRBJ1-3 TRBV25-1 ASSGAPWGGNTIY
TRBJ2-1 TRBV7-9 ASSYRQGASDEQF
TRBJ1-3 TRBV4-1 ASSRNREASGNTIY
TRBJ2-1 TRBV11-2 ASSQGQKVYNEQF
TRBJ1-1 TRBV19 ASSIPQWGTEAF
TRBJ1-2 TRBV20-1 SGRDFNGYT
TRBJ2-4 TRBV18 ASSPGTLKTGTQY
TRBJ1-1 TRBV25-1 ASSGWSMNTEAF
TRBJ1-5 TRBV19 ASRLAGSNQPQH
TRBJ2-1 TRBV25-1 ASTQMGGGPRNEQF
TRBJ1-4 TRBV4-2 ASSQVGGAATNEKLF
TRBJ2-5 TRBV10-2 ASSESHYQETQY
TRBJ1-3 TRBV2 ASRVGSGNTIY
TRBJ2-2 TRBV6-2/TRBV6-3 ASTPWGKNTGELF
TRBJ2-5 TRBV2 ASSEALTQY
TRBJ2-7 TRBV7-9 ASSNRDRGTYEQY
TRBJ2-7 TRBV10-1 AGQWNYEQY
TRBJ1-2 TRBV9 ASMNTPYGYT
TRBJ2-3 TRBV2 ASSEEGNGQY
TRBJ1-3 TRBV19 ASRMTGSGNTIY
TRBJ2-7 TRBV7-9 ASSPDGTTASEQY
TRBJ1-2 TRBV30 AWSVRSQGYGYT
TRBJ2-3 TRBV27 ASSTGLAEITDTQY
TRBJ2-7 TRBV28 ASSLGGRSFYEQY
TRBJ1-2 TRBV5-4 ASSLVSDYGYT
TRBJ1-1 TRBV29-1 SVAGDPMDTEAF
TRBJ1-5 TRBV28 ASSPKLSGQPQH
TRBJ1-4 TRBV18 ASSHEGPATNEKLF
TRBJ2-1 TRBV9 ASSVGTPGLAGGKSSYNEQF
TRBJ2-1 TRBV11-3 ASSPRGTGGRYNEQF
TRBJ2-6 TRBV5-1 ASSLYSGANVLT
TRBJ2-7 TRBV6-5 ASLGGQPSYEQY
TRBJ2-7 TRBV7-2 ASSLASREGDEQY
TRBJ2-5 TRBV5-1 ASRGGLAVETQY
TRBJ2-3 TRBV28 ASGFSVTDTQY
TRBJ1-1 TRBV19 ASSLQGPNTEAF